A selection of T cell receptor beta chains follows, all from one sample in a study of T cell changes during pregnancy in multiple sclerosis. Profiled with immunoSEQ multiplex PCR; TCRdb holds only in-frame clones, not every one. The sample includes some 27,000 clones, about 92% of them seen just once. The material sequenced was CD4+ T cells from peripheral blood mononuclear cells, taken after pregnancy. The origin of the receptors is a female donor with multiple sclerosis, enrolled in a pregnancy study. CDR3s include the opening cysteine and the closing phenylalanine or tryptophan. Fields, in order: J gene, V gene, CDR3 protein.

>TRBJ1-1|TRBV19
CASSRSGQGPEAFF
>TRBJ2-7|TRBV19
CASSIGGQGARYEQYF
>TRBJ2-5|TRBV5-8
CASSFGSGSEETQYF
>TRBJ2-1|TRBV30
CAWSLGLATEQFF
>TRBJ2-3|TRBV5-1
CASNSVGARSTDTQYF
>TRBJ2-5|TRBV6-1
CASSVGGKETQYF
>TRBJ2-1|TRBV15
CATSRDAGIPYNEQFF
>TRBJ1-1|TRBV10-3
CAIGDPGQGNTEAFF
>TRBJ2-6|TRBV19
CASSGQGDSGANVLTF
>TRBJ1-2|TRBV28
CASQANYGYTF
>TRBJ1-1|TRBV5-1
CASSLLVDSNTEAFF